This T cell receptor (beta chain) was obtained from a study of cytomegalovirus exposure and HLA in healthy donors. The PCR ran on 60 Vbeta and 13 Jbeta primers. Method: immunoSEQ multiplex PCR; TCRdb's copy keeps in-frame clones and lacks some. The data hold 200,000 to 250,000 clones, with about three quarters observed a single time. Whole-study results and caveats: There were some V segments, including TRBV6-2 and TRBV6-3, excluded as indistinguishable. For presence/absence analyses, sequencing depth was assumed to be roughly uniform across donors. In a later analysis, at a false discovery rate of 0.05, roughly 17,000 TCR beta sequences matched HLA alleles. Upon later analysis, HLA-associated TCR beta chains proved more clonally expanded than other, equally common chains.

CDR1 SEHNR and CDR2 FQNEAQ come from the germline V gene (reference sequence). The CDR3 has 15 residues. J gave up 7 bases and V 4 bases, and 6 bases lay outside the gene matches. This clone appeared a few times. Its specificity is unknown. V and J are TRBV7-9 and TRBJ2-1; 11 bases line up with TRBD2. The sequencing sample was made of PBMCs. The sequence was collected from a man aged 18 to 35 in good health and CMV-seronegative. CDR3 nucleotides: TGTGCCAGCAGCTCCCTAGCGGGGGGACAGAATGAGCAGTTCTTC. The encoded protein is CASSSLAGGQNEQFF.